This T cell receptor beta chain was captured by sequencing in a study of T-cell memory formation after mild COVID-19. Turning to the study itself: Clusters were largely donor specific.

The CDR3 contains 13 residues. The J segment lost 7 bases and the V segment lost 4 bases, leaving 4 bases of the junction unmatched. TCRdb recomputed calls from the 5' RACE reads with MiXCR, one row per CDR3 protein. The table lists 350,000 to 450,000 distinct CDR3 sequences, under 30% of them singletons, with about 14% in the top ten. This clonotype is a singleton in its sample. Its cognate antigen is unknown. Notes on the study in general: CD4+ clones that contracted lay mainly in CM and EM; CD8+ ones lay in EMRA. Pre-infection memory held some responding clones, suggesting pre-existing cross-reactive T cells responded.

The sample consisted of PBMCs or a T cell subset sorted from them (not recorded which). The sequence came from an adult woman who had mild COVID-19 (a few samples of this study predate the infection). Cell type and time point are not known. The chain recombines TRBV12-3 or TRBV12-4 with TRBJ2-1; 7 bases match TRBD1. CDR3 bases: TGTGCCAGCAGTTACAGGGGTATAAATGAGCAGTTCTTC. This sequence encodes CASSYRGINEQFF.